The present TCR beta chain was sequenced within a study of CXCR3-negative and CXCR3-positive naive CD8 T cells. Libraries of TRB cDNA were made by 5' RACE and carried UMIs. TCRdb reanalyzed the 5' RACE reads, giving one entry per CDR3 protein sequence and no DNA. The sample's table shows about 150,000 distinct CDR3 sequences. Regarding this clonotype: Its antigen remains unidentified.

The study, taken as a whole, reports: Naive CXCR3-negative and CXCR3-positive cells had similar TRBV-TRBJ usage; memory differed. CXCR3-positive naive cells carried more hydrophobic TRB CDR3s than CXCR3-negative ones. Memory CD8+ cells showed much lower diversity, while both naive subsets displayed comparably high diversity.

In germline, CDR1 is MNHEY, CDR2 SVGEGT. CDR3 size: 16 residues. The sample was naive CXCR3+ CD8+ T cells from blood. Subset specified: CD45RO-CCR7+CD27+CD95- naive CD8+ T cells expressing CXCR3 (TNR3+). This TCR was sampled from a human donor in good health. Some clones in this sample may be carry-over from other donors' samples. The V gene is TRBV6-2 or TRBV6-3, the J gene TRBJ1-2. The CDR3 region is CASSYLEEGWDYGYTF.